The rows below give T cell receptor beta chains drawn from one sample of a study of cytomegalovirus exposure and HLA in healthy donors. Sequencing used immunoSEQ multiplex PCR; TCRdb keeps in-frame clones, though not all of them. The sample holds about 130,000 clones. The material sequenced was PBMCs. Source of these receptors: a man aged 30 to 39 in good health and CMV-seronegative. Each CDR3 is given with its conserved first and last residue. The D gene is left open where the match is weak.

j_call	v_call	d_call	cdr3_nt	cdr3_aa
TRBJ1-2	TRBV5-6	-	TGTGCCAGCAGCTTGGACAGGGAAGGTGGCTACACCTTC	CASSLDREGGYTF
TRBJ2-1	TRBV19	TRBD2	TGTGCCAGTAGTGACGGGACTCCGGGACTATCCCCTTTGAATGAGCAGTTCTTC	CASSDGTPGLSPLNEQFF
TRBJ2-5	TRBV5-4	TRBD2	TGTGCCAGCAGCTTACAAGGACTAGCGACGACCCAGTACTTC	CASSLQGLATTQYF
TRBJ1-5	TRBV28	-	TGTGCCAGCAATCGCGGGGGGCTAGGCAATCAGCCCCAGCATTTT	CASNRGGLGNQPQHF
TRBJ1-1	TRBV7-9	TRBD1	TGTGCCAGCAGCACAAACGGACAGGGGGTTTGGATGAACACTGAAGCTTTCTTT	CASSTNGQGVWMNTEAFF
TRBJ2-7	TRBV6-5	-	TGTGCCAGCGCACACCTCCTAGACTACGAGCAGTACTTC	CASAHLLDYEQYF
TRBJ2-5	TRBV6-1	-	TGTGCCAGCAGTGACCAGGGGGAGACCCAGTACTTC	CASSDQGETQYF
TRBJ2-7	TRBV18	-	TGTGCCAGCTCACTCAGGACACTGGGCACCATGGACGAGCAGTACTTC	CASSLRTLGTMDEQYF
TRBJ2-7	TRBV13	-	TGTGCCAGCAGCTTAGCGGGACTCGACTCCTACGAGCAGTACTTC	CASSLAGLDSYEQYF
TRBJ2-7	TRBV9	-	TGTGCCAGCAGCGTAGGGCTCAGCTCCTACGAGCAGTACTTC	CASSVGLSSYEQYF
TRBJ1-5	TRBV11-2	-	TGTGCCAGCAGCTTTGAGGGAGGACAGCCCCAGCATTTT	CASSFEGGQPQHF
TRBJ1-4	TRBV27	-	TGTGCCAGCAGTGAAAGTGCAGCAACTAATGAAAAACTGTTTTTT	CASSESAATNEKLFF
TRBJ2-1	TRBV7-2	-	TGTGCCAGCAGCTTAGATGTACAGGGAATCGTAGAGTTCTTC	CASSLDVQGIVEFF